The present T cell receptor beta chain was sequenced within a study of technical replicates of blood from several donors. Sequencing used immunoSEQ multiplex PCR; TCRdb keeps in-frame clones, though not all of them. The top ten hold about 12% of the sample, which has more than 10,000 clones, around 79% seen once. This CDR3 has 16 amino acids. The germline V gene encodes CDR1 MNHEY and CDR2 SMNVEV (reference sequence). Trimming took off 3 bases at V and 4 bases at J, with 16 bases between the two ends. This receptor was identified in a human donor in good health. Sequenced material: PBMCs. The J gene is TRBJ2-1, the V gene TRBV27; D call uncertain. The CDR3 nucleotides read TGTGCCAGCAGTTTGTACAGCCAAGGCCGATACAATGAGCAGTTCTTC. Protein product: CASSLYSQGRYNEQFF.